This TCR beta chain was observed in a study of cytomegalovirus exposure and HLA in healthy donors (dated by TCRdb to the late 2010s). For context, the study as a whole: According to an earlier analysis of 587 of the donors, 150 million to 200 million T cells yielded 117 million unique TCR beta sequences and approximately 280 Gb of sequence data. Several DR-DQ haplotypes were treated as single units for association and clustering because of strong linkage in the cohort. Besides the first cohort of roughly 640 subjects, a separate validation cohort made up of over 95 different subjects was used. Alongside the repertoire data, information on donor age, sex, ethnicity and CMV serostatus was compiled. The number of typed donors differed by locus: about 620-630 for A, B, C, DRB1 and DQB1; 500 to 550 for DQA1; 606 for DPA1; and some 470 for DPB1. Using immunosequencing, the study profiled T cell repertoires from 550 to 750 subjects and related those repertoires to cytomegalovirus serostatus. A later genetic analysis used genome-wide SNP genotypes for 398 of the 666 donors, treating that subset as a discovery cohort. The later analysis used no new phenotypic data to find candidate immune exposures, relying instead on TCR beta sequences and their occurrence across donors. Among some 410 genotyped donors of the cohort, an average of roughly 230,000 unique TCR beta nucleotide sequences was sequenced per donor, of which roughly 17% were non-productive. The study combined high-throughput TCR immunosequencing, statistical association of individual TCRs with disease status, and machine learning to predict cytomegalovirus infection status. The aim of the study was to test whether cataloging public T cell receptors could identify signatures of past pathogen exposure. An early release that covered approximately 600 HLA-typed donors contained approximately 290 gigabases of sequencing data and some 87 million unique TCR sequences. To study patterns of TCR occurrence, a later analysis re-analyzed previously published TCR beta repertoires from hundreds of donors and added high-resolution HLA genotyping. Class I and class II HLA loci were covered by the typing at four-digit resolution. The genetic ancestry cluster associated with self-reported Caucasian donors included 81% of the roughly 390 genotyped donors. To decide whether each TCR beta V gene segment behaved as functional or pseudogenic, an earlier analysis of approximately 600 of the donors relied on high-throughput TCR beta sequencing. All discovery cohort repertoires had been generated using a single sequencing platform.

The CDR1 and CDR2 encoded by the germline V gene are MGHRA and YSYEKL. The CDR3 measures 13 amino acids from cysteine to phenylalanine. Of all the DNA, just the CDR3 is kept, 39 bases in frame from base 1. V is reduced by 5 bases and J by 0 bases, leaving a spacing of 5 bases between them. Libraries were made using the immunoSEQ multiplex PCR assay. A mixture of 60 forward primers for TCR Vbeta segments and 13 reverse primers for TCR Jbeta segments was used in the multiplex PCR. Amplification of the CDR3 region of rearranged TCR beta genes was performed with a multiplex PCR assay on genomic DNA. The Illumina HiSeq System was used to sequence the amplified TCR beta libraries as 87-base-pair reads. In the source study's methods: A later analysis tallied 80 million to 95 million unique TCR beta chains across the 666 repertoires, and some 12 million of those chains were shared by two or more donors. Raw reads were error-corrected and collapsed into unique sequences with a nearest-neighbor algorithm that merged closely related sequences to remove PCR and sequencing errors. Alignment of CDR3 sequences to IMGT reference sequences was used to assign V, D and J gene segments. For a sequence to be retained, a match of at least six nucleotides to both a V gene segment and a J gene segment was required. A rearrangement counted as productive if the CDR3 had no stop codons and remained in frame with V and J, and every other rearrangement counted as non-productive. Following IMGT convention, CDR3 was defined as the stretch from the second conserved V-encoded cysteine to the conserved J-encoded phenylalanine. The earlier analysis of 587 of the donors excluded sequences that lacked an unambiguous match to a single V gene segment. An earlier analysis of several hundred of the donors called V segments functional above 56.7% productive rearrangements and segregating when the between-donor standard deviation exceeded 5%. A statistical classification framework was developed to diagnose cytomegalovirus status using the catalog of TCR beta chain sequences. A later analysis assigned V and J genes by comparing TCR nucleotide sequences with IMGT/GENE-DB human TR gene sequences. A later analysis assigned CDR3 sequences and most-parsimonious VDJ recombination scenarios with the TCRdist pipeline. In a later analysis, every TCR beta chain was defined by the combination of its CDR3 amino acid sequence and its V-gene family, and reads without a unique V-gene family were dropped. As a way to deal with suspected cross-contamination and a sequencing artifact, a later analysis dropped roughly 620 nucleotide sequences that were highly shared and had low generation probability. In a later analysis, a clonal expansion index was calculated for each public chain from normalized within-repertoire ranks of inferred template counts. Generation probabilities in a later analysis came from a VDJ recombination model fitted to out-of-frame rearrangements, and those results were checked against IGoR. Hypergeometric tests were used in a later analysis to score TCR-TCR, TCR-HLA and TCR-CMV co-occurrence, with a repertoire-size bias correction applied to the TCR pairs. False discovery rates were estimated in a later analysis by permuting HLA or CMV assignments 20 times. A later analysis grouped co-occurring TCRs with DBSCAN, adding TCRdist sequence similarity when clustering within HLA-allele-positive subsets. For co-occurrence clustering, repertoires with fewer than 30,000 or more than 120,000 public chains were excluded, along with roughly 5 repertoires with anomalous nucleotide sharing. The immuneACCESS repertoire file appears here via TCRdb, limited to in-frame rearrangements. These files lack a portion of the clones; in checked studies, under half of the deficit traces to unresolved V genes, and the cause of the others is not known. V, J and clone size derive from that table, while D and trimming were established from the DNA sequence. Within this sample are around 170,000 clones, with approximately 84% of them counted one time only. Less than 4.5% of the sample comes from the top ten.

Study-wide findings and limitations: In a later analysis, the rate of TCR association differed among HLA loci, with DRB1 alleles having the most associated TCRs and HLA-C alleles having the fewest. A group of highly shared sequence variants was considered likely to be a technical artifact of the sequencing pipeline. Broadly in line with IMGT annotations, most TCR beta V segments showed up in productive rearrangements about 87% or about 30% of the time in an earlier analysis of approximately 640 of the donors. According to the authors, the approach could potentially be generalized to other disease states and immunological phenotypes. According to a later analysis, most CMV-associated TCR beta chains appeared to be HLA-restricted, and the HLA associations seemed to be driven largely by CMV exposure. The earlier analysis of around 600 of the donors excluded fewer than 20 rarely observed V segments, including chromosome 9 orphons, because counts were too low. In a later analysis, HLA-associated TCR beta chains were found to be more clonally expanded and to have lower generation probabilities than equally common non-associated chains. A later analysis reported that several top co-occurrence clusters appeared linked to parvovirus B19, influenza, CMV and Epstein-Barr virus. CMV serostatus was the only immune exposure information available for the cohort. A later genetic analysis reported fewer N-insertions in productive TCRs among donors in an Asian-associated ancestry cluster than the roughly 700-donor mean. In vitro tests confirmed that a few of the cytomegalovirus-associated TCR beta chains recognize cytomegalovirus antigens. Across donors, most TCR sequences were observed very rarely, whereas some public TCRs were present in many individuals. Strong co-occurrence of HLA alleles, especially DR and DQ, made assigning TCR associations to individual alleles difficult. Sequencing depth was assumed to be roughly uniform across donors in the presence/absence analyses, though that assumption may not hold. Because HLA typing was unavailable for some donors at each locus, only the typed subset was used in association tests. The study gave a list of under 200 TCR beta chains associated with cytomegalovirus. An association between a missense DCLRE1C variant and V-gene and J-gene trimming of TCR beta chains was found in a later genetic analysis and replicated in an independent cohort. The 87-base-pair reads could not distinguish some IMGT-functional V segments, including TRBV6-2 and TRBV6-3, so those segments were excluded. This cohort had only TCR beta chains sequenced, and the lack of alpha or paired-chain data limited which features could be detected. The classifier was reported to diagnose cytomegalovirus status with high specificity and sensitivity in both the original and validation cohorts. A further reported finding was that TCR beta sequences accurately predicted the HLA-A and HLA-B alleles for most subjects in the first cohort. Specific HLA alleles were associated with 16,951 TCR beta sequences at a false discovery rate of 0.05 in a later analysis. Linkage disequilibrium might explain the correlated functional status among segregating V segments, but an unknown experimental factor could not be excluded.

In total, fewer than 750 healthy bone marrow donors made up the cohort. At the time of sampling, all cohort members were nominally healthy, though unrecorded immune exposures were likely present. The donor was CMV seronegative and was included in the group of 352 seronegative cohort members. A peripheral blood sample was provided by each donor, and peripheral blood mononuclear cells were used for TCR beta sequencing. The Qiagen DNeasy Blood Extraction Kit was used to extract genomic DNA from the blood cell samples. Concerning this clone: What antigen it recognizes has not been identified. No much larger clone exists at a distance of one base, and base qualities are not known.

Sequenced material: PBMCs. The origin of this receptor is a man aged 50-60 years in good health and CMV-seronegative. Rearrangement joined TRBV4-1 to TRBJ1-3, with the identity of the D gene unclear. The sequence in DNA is TGCGCCAGCAGCAGGAGCTCTGGAAACACCATATATTTT. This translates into CASSRSSGNTIYF.